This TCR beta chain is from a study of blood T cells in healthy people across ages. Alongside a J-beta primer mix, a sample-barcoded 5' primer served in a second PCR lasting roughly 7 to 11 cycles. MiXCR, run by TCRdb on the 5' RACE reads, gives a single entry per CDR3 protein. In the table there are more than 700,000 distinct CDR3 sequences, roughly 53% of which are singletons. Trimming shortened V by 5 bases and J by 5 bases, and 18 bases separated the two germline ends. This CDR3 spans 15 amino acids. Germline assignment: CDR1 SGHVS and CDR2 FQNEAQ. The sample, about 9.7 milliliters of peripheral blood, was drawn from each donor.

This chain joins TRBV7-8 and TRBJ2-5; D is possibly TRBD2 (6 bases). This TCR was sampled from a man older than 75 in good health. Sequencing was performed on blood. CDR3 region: CASSPLGGTLETQYF. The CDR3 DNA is TGTGCCAGCAGCCCCCTCGGGGGAACGTTGGAGACCCAGTACTTC.